What follows describes a single T cell receptor (beta chain). Its antigen is undetermined. A read error may produce the germline difference seen at one junction end. The source of the sample is a study of tumor-infiltrating lymphocytes in primary liver carcinoma. Study background: All lesions had stage T1-T3 N0M0 and about 4.2 to 10 cm widths. Broader study findings: Tumor-adjacent and tumor-blood pairs shared a smaller degree of overlap than tumor region pairs. Tumors and blood were compared for top-250-clone fraction, and tumors had the significantly higher value (p = 0.039).

Investigators took RNA and DNA out together from roughly 18-30 mg of unsorted bulk tissue. A constant-region primer served to make TCR beta cDNA from about 0.45 ug total RNA. Researchers made the TCR beta libraries by running three nested multiplex PCR rounds with slightly modified ARM-PCR. With TRBV1-TRBV30 forward primers and a C-beta reverse primer, the first two PCR rounds were run for around 10 cycles each. TCRdb re-analysed the multiplex PCR reads in MiXCR, keeping a single row per CDR3 protein. Here the sample spans about 44,000 distinct CDR3 sequences, roughly 77% being singletons. Germline V gene sequence: CDR1 LGHNA, CDR2 YSLEER. The CDR3 length is 15 residues.

The chain employs TRBV4-3 and TRBJ1-6; D is undetermined. This clonotype was obtained from a woman between 25 and 40 years old with primary liver carcinoma and hepatitis B virus infection. The sequencing input was tumor-adjacent normal liver tissue. CDR3 amino acids: CTSSQESSYNSPLRF. The CDR3 region has the DNA TGTACCAGCAGCCAAGAGAGCTCCTATAATTCACCCCTCCGCTTT.